The next 18 T cell receptor beta chains were all read from a single sample in a study of graft-versus-host responses after intestinal transplantation. Antigen specificity for these receptors is unknown. Produced via immunoSEQ multiplex PCR; TCRdb's table is partial and in-frame only. The sample contains 55,000 to 65,000 clones, almost 95% of which appear only once. The source material was unstimulated CD4+ T cells sorted from spleen or lymph node cells, sampled before transplant. The receptors stem from a human donor who was the organ donor for an intestinal transplant.

V is TRBV2 and J is TRBJ1-2, with TRBD1 matching over 7 bases. The CDR3 is 13 residues long. Trimming removed 6 bases from V and 4 bases from J; junction bases left unmatched: 5. Germline V CDR1 and CDR2: SNHLY, FYNNEI. CDR3 nucleotide sequence: TGTGCCAGCAGGATACAGGGGACCTATGGCTACACCTTC. It codes for CASRIQGTYGYTF.

About this clone itself: The junction does not match germline at one end; this may be a read error. This same CDR3 is encoded by further DNA sequences in the sample. The rearrangement uses TRBV7-2 and TRBJ2-3; 12 nucleotides align to TRBD2. The CDR3 is 15 residues long. Germline V lookup: CDR1 SGHTA, CDR2 FQGNSA. CDR3 sequence reads: CASSFLAGGVDTQYF. Here the CDR3 DNA reads TGCGCCAGCAGCTTCCTAGCGGGGGGGGTAGATACGCAGTATTTT.

V is TRBV19 and J is TRBJ2-2; TRBD1 is a possible D gene (5 bases). Germline values: CDR1 LNHDA, CDR2 SQIVND (reference sequence). V lost 5 bases, J lost 5 bases, and 9 bases lay in between. CDR3 length: 13 residues. CDR3: CASSPRQTGELFF. CDR3 in DNA: TGTGCCAGTAGTCCGAGACAGACCGGGGAGCTGTTTTTT.

CDR3 loop: CASNLMGLSYEQYF. As DNA, the CDR3 is TGTGCCAGCAATCTCATGGGGCTCAGTTACGAGCAGTACTTC. The chain combines TRBV2 with TRBJ2-7, with TRBD1 as a possible D gene (5 bases). The germline gives CDR1 SNHLY, CDR2 FYNNEI. V lost 7 bases and J lost 4, with 17 bases in between. The CDR3 contains 14 residues.

In nucleotides, the CDR3 is TGTGCCAGCAGCCGGACAGGGGTTAAGGAGACCCAGTACTTC. This translates into CASSRTGVKETQYF. V is TRBV7-6 and J is TRBJ2-5; 9 positions agree with TRBD1. Trimming took 5 bases from V and 5 from J; bases not matched to a gene: 6. This CDR3 has 14 residues. CDR1 SGHVS and CDR2 FNYEAQ come from the germline V gene.

This clone was seen a single time. This chain connects TRBV2 to TRBJ2-2; D gene ambiguous. Per germline, CDR1 SNHLY and CDR2 FYNNEI. V was trimmed by 8 bases and J by 3 bases, leaving 10 bases between them. The length of the CDR3 is 13 residues. The CDR3 region has the DNA TGTGCCAGCGGGCAGATAGACACCGGGGAGCTGTTTTTT. Protein: CASGQIDTGELFF.

The chain joins TRBV6-5 to TRBJ1-2; 7 positions agree with TRBD1. This CDR3 contains 15 residues. Germline trimming cut 2 bases from V and 4 bases from J; bases unmatched to any gene: 7. Germline CDR1 reads MNHEY; CDR2 reads SVGAGI. The CDR3 reads CASSYNRGQVYGYTF. The CDR3 DNA follows: TGTGCCAGCAGTTACAACAGGGGCCAAGTCTATGGCTACACCTTC.

The chain recombines TRBV19 with TRBJ2-1, with 10 bases fitting TRBD2. CDR3 length equals 15 residues. V lost 1 base, J lost 4 bases, and 1 base stayed unmatched. Germline-derived CDR1 and CDR2 are LNHDA and SQIVND (reference sequence). Written as DNA, the CDR3 is TGTGCCAGTAGTATAGGTAGCGGGGGGTACAATGAGCAGTTCTTC. Translating it yields CASSIGSGGYNEQFF.

The chain links TRBV5-1 to TRBJ2-3; D unresolved. CDR1 and CDR2 from the germline V gene are SGHRS and YFSETQ. CDR3 size: 14 residues. The V end was cut by 1 base, the J end by 5 bases, with 11 bases between. The CDR3 DNA reads TGCGCCAGCAGCTTGTCCGGGTCCGTAGATACGCAGTATTTT. Translating gives CASSLSGSVDTQYF.

This sequence joins TRBV15 and TRBJ2-7; D is unresolved. Trimming removed 0 bases at V and 3 bases at J, with 6 bases between. Germline V lookup: CDR1 LNHNV, CDR2 YYDKDF (reference sequence). The CDR3 has 13 residues. CDR3 amino acids: CATSRDVHYEQYF. As DNA, the CDR3 is TGTGCCACCAGCAGAGATGTCCACTACGAGCAGTACTTC.

The rearrangement joins TRBV6-4 to TRBJ1-1; D uncertain. The V end was cut by 7 bases, the J end by 1 base, with 7 bases between. CDR3 length: 12 residues. Germline values: CDR1 MRHNA, CDR2 SNTAGT. This chain's CDR3 is CASIRRNTEAFF. The CDR3 DNA sequence: TGTGCCAGCATTCGACGGAACACTGAAGCTTTCTTT.

This clone was picked up one time. The chain uses TRBV2 and TRBJ1-1; D is unclear. V was shortened by 7 bases and J by 0 bases, with 3 bases between the two germline ends. The CDR3 covers 11 residues. Germline CDR1 SNHLY, CDR2 FYNNEI. CDR3 nucleotide sequence: TGTGCCAGCACCCTGAACACTGAAGCTTTCTTT. Protein: CASTLNTEAFF.

The genes are TRBV10-1 and TRBJ2-7; no definite D call. Germline values: CDR1 WNHNN, CDR2 SYGVQD (reference sequence). Trimming took off 2 bases at V and 2 bases at J, with 13 bases between the two ends. This CDR3 comprises 15 residues. CDR3 amino acids: CASSEVYRETYEQYF. Here the CDR3 DNA reads TGCGCCAGCAGTGAGGTGTATAGGGAAACCTACGAGCAGTACTTC.

The chain recombines TRBV5-1 with TRBJ1-1, with 8 bases that match TRBD1. Per germline, CDR1 SGHRS and CDR2 YFSETQ. V shed 2 bases, J shed 0 bases, and the junction held 6 bases outside the gene matches. The CDR3 is made up of 16 amino acids. CDR3 residues: CASSFGQGLMNTEAFF. The CDR3 region has the DNA TGCGCCAGCAGCTTTGGACAGGGTCTCATGAACACTGAAGCTTTCTTT. Full variable domain (rest looked up from reference TRBV5-1 and TRBJ1-1): KAGVTQTPRYLIKTRGQQVTLSCSPISGHRSVSWYQQTPGQGLQFLFEYFSETQRNKGNFPGRFSGRQFSNSRSEMNVSTLELGDSALYLCASSFGQGLMNTEAFFGQGTRLTVV.

The gene calls are TRBV2 and TRBJ2-7; D possibly corresponds to TRBD1 (5 bases). Germline V gives CDR1 SNHLY, CDR2 FYNNEI. The length of the CDR3 is 12 residues. Trimming pared 7 bases from V and 5 bases from J, leaving 12 bases between. CDR3 DNA: TGTGCCAGCACAATCAGGGTCCACGAGCAGTACTTC. Its protein product is CASTIRVHEQYF.

The gene calls are TRBV7-9 and TRBJ2-3; D is unresolved. V shed 1 base and J shed 6 bases, with 11 bases lying between them. In germline, CDR1 is SEHNR, CDR2 FQNEAQ (reference sequence). The length of the CDR3 is 14 residues. In DNA form, the CDR3 reads TGTGCCAGCAGCTTAGAAGCGTCCTGGGATACGCAGTATTTT. As protein: CASSLEASWDTQYF.

The chain combines TRBV2 with TRBJ2-4, with a weak D call TRBD1 (7 bases). The CDR3 length is 15 residues. Germline V gene lookup returns CDR1 SNHLY and CDR2 FYNNEI. V lost 4 bases and J 8 bases, leaving 18 bases between the germline ends. The CDR3 loop reads CASSGSPGGSDIQYF. The CDR3 DNA reads as TGTGCCAGCAGTGGATCGCCAGGGGGGTCGGACATTCAGTACTTC.

The J gene is TRBJ2-7, the V gene TRBV10-3, with TRBD1 matching over 11 bases. Germline V gives CDR1 ENHRY, CDR2 SYGVKD. The ends lost 8 bases at V and 5 bases at J; junction bases unmatched: 5. There are 13 residues in the CDR3. CDR3 sequence: CAIRDRGWNEQYF. The CDR3, as DNA: TGTGCCATCCGGGACAGGGGGTGGAACGAGCAGTACTTC.